The 26 T cell receptor beta chains listed next were all sequenced from one sample in a study of beta chain features in type 1 diabetes. General study points: TCRB CDR3 length was moderately but significantly reduced in all four CD4+ subsets of Type 1 diabetes patients.

The authors reverse transcribed all of the isolated RNA, so sequencing captured expressed TCRB transcripts. Assay used: immunoSEQ multiplex PCR; TCRdb lists only in-frame clones, some missing. Of about 370,000 clones listed, 8% to 10% are singletons. These receptors are not linked to any known antigen. What was sequenced was central memory CD4+ T cells from blood. Receptors originate from a man aged 25-45 years with type 1 diabetes.

This clone occurred a few times. The chain couples TRBV27 to TRBJ2-2, with D possibly TRBD2 on 7 matching bases. The length of the CDR3 is 16 residues. CDR1 is MNHEY, CDR2 SMNVEV, per germline (reference sequence). V lost 4 bases to trimming and J lost 7 bases, with 19 bases between them. CDR3 loop: CASSYARGGDGGELFF. DNA of the CDR3: TGTGCCAGCAGTTACGCTAGGGGGGGCGATGGCGGGGAGCTGTTTTTT.

Only a few counts were recorded for this clone. This chain connects TRBV5-1 to TRBJ1-1; 7 bases match TRBD1. V lost 4 bases and J lost 1; bases outside the gene matches: 7. Germline CDR1 reads SGHRS; CDR2 reads YFSETQ. The CDR3 length is 15 residues. CDR3: CASSTGQVTNTEAFF. As DNA, the CDR3 is TGCGCCAGCAGCACCGGACAGGTTACGAACACTGAAGCTTTCTTT.

The gene calls are TRBV6-1 and TRBJ1-2, with D possibly being TRBD1 (5 bases). V lost 6 bases and J 8 bases, leaving 19 bases between the germline ends. CDR1 is MNHNS, CDR2 SASEGT, per germline. The CDR3 contains 14 residues. CDR3 in amino acids: CASRYPGPQGGYTF. The CDR3 region has the DNA TGTGCCAGCAGGTATCCGGGACCCCAAGGAGGCTACACCTTC.

This chain joins TRBV9 and TRBJ2-2; D tentatively reads TRBD1 or TRBD2 (5 bases each). Trimming left V 0 bases short and J 6 bases short, with 15 bases between. Germline V CDR1 and CDR2: SGDLS, YYNGEE. The CDR3 runs 16 residues. DNA for the CDR3: TGTGCCAGCAGCGTAGAAAGCAGGGCGGGTGCCGGGGAGCTGTTTTTT. Its translation: CASSVESRAGAGELFF.

The chain employs TRBV28 and TRBJ2-7; maybe TRBD2 (6 bases). The germline gives CDR1 MDHEN, CDR2 SYDVKM. V was clipped by 5 bases and J by 5 bases, with 22 bases between them. There are 16 residues in the CDR3. This CDR3 is CASSRAAGRSFNEQYF. The CDR3 DNA follows: TGTGCCAGCAGTCGCGCCGCAGGGAGGTCTTTCAACGAGCAGTACTTC.

This clone has only a few counts. J is TRBJ1-4 and V is TRBV7-9; D might be TRBD1 (5 bases). The V gene's germline CDR1 is SEHNR and CDR2 FQNEAQ (reference sequence). Between the trimmed V and J ends, which lost 5 bases and 0 bases, there was a span of 13 bases. The length of the CDR3 is 16 residues. The CDR3 bases are TGTGCCAGCAGCCCGCCGGGGCCTGCAACTAATGAAAAACTGTTTTTT. Translation gives CASSPPGPATNEKLFF.

This clone was seen repeatedly, ten times or more. This sample also contains other DNA sequences that code for the same CDR3. This chain links TRBV2 with TRBJ2-7; TRBD1 agrees at 8 bases. The CDR3 sequence is 12 residues long. CDR1 is SNHLY and CDR2 is FYNNEI in the germline V gene. V was pared by 6 bases and J by 6 bases, with 4 bases of the junction left unmatched. CDR3 loop: CASSGTGGEQYF. Written as DNA, the CDR3 is TGTGCCAGCAGCGGGACAGGAGGCGAGCAGTACTTC.

V usage is TRBV5-1 and J usage is TRBJ1-4; 9 nucleotides agree with TRBD1. With 4 bases clipped from V and 8 bases from J, the junction kept 6 bases outside the gene matches. This CDR3 is 14 amino acids long. CDR1 SGHRS and CDR2 YFSETQ come from the germline V gene. The CDR3 reads CASSPDRGYEKLFF. DNA for the CDR3: TGCGCCAGCAGCCCGGACAGGGGTTACGAAAAACTGTTTTTT.

This chain joins TRBV29-1 and TRBJ2-3, with 13 bases identical to TRBD2. This CDR3 comprises 16 residues. Looked up from germline, CDR1 is SQVTM and CDR2 is ANQGSEA. CDR3 sequence: CTAKGLAGKGTDTQYF. For the CDR3, the DNA is TGCACCGCCAAGGGACTAGCGGGGAAGGGCACAGATACGCAGTATTTT.

Worth noting for this clone: No DNA is shown, since the ends of the CDR3 on it are uncertain; the CDR3 is the one TCRdb lists. This chain's CDR3 is CASSQETSGSRTPGSCFF. The V and J genes are TRBV4-3 and TRBJ2-2; the D call of TRBD2 is as the table states it, not checked on the DNA. The length of the CDR3 is 18 amino acids, counting both ends. CDR1 and CDR2 (germline): LGHNA, YSLEER.

The J gene is TRBJ1-2, the V gene TRBV7-8; tentatively, D is TRBD1 (6 bases). The germline gives CDR1 SGHVS, CDR2 FQNEAQ. V was cut by 3 bases and J by 2 bases, with 7 bases left in between. The CDR3 length is 13 residues. As DNA, the CDR3 is TGTGCCAGCAGCTTCGACAGGAACTATGGCTACACCTTC. Amino acid sequence: CASSFDRNYGYTF.

This clone was observed at least ten times. This sequence joins TRBV6-5 and TRBJ1-1, with D perhaps matching TRBD1 (5 bases). Germline V lookup: CDR1 MNHEY, CDR2 SVGAGI. The CDR3 is 12 residues long. V was clipped by 10 bases and J by 5 bases, with 14 bases between them. CDR3 sequence (DNA): TGTGCCACCCGGGACCCGGGGACTGAAGCTTTCTTT. This codes for CATRDPGTEAFF.

Notes on this clone: One end of the junction varies from germline; a read error may be responsible. The chain links TRBV10-3 to TRBJ2-1, with unresolved D. The CDR3 loop spans 14 amino acids. Germline V gene lookup returns CDR1 ENHRY and CDR2 SYGVKD. CDR3: CASSYSRVYNEQFF. The CDR3 DNA is TGTGCCAGCAGTTACTCAAGGGTATACAATGAGCAGTTCTTC.

The V and J genes are TRBV5-1 and TRBJ2-5, with a possible D match to TRBD2 (5 bases). CDR1 and CDR2 (germline): SGHRS, YFSETQ. This CDR3 spans 15 amino acids. The V end lost 4 bases, the J end lost 2 bases, and 15 bases lay between the germline ends. CDR3 sequence reads: CASSPGNGPQETQYF. As DNA, the CDR3 is TGCGCCAGCAGCCCGGGGAACGGGCCTCAAGAGACCCAGTACTTC.

This clone was seen a handful of times. The chain has TRBV10-3 and TRBJ2-7, with D perhaps matching TRBD1 (6 bases). Germline CDR1 and CDR2: ENHRY and SYGVKD. V was pared by 6 bases and J by 3 bases, with 24 bases between. The CDR3 spans 17 residues. Here the CDR3 reads CAIRDSNPAGSNYEQYF. The CDR3 nucleotides are TGTGCCATCAGGGACAGTAACCCAGCTGGGAGTAACTACGAGCAGTACTTC.

This clone has a handful of counts. The CDR3 bases are TGTGCCAGCAGTGGGACGATAGCGGGGAACACCGGGGAGCTGTTTTTT. This codes for CASSGTIAGNTGELFF. The rearrangement joins TRBV6-6 to TRBJ2-2; the match to TRBD2 covers 7 bases. From germline, CDR1 is MNHNY and CDR2 SVGAGI (reference sequence). V was clipped by 5 bases and J by 1 base; unmatched bases: 7. The CDR3 sequence is 16 residues long.

This clone was seen more than once but under ten times. The chain recombines TRBV10-3 with TRBJ2-5, with 7 bases lining up with TRBD1. Losses at the gene ends were 0 bases for V and 3 bases for J; bases not matched to a gene: 10. Germline-derived CDR1 and CDR2 are ENHRY and SYGVKD. The CDR3 runs to 17 residues. The CDR3 DNA follows: TGTGCCATCAGTGAGTCAACTGGGGCAGGGGGAAAAGAGACCCAGTACTTC. This sequence encodes CAISESTGAGGKETQYF.

This clone was observed a few times. This chain uses TRBV7-9 with TRBJ2-7; D remains unclear. Germline values: CDR1 SEHNR, CDR2 FQNEAQ (reference sequence). V lost 2 bases and J 4 bases, leaving 9 bases between the germline ends. The CDR3 consists of 13 residues. The chain's CDR3 is CASSLLSGYEQYF. The CDR3 DNA is TGTGCCAGCAGCTTATTATCCGGGTACGAGCAGTACTTC.

This clone was counted many times. V gene TRBV5-5 combines with J gene TRBJ1-4; possible D gene TRBD1, 5 bases. The CDR3 runs to 13 residues. CDR1 and CDR2 (germline): SGHKS, YYEKEE (reference sequence). Trimming left V 7 bases short and J 0 bases short, with 7 bases between. In DNA form, the CDR3 reads TGTGCCAGCGGGACCGCAACTAATGAAAAACTGTTTTTT. It encodes CASGTATNEKLFF.

This clone has a handful of counts. This chain uses TRBV29-1 with TRBJ2-5; 10 nucleotides line up with TRBD1. Germline V lookup: CDR1 SQVTM, CDR2 ANQGSEA. The ends lost 7 bases at V and 5 bases at J; junction bases unmatched: 10. The CDR3 runs to 14 residues. The CDR3 DNA sequence: TGCAGCGCCCGGGACAGGGGAGGGTGGGAGACCCAGTACTTC. Translated: CSARDRGGWETQYF.

Only a few counts were recorded for this clone. V is TRBV5-1 and J is TRBJ2-1; 11 nucleotides match TRBD1. The V segment lost 5 bases and the J segment 6 bases; nucleotides outside the gene matches: 7. The CDR3 extends over 15 amino acids. Germline assignment: CDR1 SGHRS and CDR2 YFSETQ. This CDR3 reads CASSSLGQGGNEQFF. The DNA for the CDR3 is TGCGCCAGCAGTTCCCTGGGACAGGGGGGCAATGAGCAGTTCTTC.

This clone has more than one count but fewer than ten. The chain joins TRBV9 to TRBJ2-5; D call uncertain. The CDR3 is made up of 13 amino acids. Trimming stripped 0 bases from V and 1 base from J, with 4 bases between. CDR1 SGDLS and CDR2 YYNGEE come from the germline V gene. The CDR3 loop is CASSVDSQETQYF. CDR3 sequence (DNA): TGTGCCAGCAGCGTAGACAGCCAAGAGACCCAGTACTTC.

A remark on this clone: Compared with germline, one end of the junction differs, possibly owing to a read error. The chain combines TRBV7-2 with TRBJ2-7; TRBD1 aligns across 10 bases. Germline V gene sequence: CDR1 SGHTA, CDR2 FQGNSA. This CDR3 has 16 amino acids. The CDR3 DNA follows: TGCGCCAGCAGCCAAGATTGGGGGACAGGGGCCTACGAGCAGTACTTC. Protein product: CASSQDWGTGAYEQYF.

This clone was counted a single time. The chain couples TRBV7-9 to TRBJ1-5; D gene uncertain. Germline V CDR1 and CDR2: SEHNR, FQNEAQ (reference sequence). The CDR3 spans 15 residues. V lost 1 base, J lost 2 bases, and 9 bases lay in between. CDR3 region: CASSLGVGGNQPQHF. For the CDR3, the DNA is TGTGCCAGCAGCTTAGGCGTGGGAGGCAATCAGCCCCAGCATTTT.

Notes on this clone: At one of its ends the junction is not consistent with the germline gene, which may arise from a read error. V usage is TRBV27 and J usage is TRBJ2-7; D is possibly TRBD1 (7 bases). The CDR3 consists of 13 residues. Germline values: CDR1 MNHEY, CDR2 SMNVEV (reference sequence). The CDR3 nucleotides read TGTGCCAGCACCCAAAGACAGGGACTCGAGCGGTACTTC. It is translated as CASTQRQGLERYF.

V and J are TRBV7-2 and TRBJ2-6, with TRBD2 identical over 8 bases. This CDR3 is 15 amino acids long. V shed 5 bases, J shed 4 bases, and the junction held 4 bases outside the gene matches. Germline V gene lookup returns CDR1 SGHTA and CDR2 FQGNSA. CDR3 sequence: CASSGGGTGANVLTF. CDR3 sequence (DNA): TGTGCCAGCAGCGGCGGGGGGACAGGGGCCAACGTCCTGACTTTC.